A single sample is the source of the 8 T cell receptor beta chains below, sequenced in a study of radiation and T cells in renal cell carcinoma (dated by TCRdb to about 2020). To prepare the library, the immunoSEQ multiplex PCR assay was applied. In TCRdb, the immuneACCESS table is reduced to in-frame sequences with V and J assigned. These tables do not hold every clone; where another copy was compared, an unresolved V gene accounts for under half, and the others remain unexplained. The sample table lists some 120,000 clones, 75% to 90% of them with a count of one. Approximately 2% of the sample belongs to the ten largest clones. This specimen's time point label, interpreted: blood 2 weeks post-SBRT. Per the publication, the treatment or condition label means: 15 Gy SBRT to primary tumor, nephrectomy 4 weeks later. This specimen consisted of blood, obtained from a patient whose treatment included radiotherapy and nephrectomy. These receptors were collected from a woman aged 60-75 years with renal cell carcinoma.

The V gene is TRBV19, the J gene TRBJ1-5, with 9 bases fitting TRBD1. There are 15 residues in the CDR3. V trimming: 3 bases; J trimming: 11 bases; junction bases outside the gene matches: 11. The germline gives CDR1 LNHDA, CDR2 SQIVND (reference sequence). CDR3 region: CASSMGQQGARAQHF. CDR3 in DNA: TGTGCCAGTAGTATGGGACAACAGGGGGCCAGGGCCCAGCATTTT.

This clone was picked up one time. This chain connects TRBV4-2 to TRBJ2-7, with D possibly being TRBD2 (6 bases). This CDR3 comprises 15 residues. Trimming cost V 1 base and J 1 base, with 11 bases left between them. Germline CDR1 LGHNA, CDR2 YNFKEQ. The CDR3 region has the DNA TGTGCCAGCAGCCAAGGGAAGGGACTTTCCTACGAGCAGTACTTC. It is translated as CASSQGKGLSYEQYF.

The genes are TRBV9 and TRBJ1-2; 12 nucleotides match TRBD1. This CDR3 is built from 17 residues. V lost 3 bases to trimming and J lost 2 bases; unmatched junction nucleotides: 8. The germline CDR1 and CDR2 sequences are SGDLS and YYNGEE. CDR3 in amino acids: CASSAARDRGLNYGYTF. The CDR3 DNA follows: TGTGCCAGCAGCGCTGCCAGGGACAGGGGGCTAAACTATGGCTACACCTTC.

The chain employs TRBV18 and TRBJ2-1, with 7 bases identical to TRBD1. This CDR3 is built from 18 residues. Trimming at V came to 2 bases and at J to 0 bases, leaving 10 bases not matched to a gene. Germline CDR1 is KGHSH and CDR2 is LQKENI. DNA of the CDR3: TGTGCCAGCTCACCAGTATTACAGGGGTTCTACTCCTACAATGAGCAGTTCTTC. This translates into CASSPVLQGFYSYNEQFF.

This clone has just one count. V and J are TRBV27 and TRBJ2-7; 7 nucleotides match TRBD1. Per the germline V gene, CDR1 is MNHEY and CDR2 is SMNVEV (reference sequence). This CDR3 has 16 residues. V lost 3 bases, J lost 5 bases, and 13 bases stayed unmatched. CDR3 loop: CASSFLGVRGYDEQYF. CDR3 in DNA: TGTGCCAGCAGTTTTTTGGGTGTCAGGGGGTACGACGAGCAGTACTTC.

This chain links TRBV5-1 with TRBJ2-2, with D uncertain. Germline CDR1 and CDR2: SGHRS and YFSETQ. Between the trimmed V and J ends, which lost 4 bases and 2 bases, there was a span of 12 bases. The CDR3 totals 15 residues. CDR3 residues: CASSLRPPNTGELFF. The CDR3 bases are TGCGCCAGCAGCCTTAGACCACCTAACACCGGGGAGCTGTTTTTT.

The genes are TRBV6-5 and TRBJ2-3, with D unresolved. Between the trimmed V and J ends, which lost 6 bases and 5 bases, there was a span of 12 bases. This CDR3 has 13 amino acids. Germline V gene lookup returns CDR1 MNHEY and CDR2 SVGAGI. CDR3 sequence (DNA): TGTGCCAGCAGCTCGTCGAAGGGAGATACGCAGTATTTT. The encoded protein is CASSSSKGDTQYF.

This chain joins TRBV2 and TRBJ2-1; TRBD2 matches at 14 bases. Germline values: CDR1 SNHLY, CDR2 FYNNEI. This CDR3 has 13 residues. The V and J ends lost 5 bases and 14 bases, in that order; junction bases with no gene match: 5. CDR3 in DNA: TGTGCCAGCAGTCCCGGACTAGCGGGGGGAGAGTTCTTC. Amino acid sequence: CASSPGLAGGEFF.